The entry that follows covers one TCR beta chain sequence. Its antigen remains unknown. This record comes from a study of cytomegalovirus exposure and HLA in healthy donors. General study points: With later analysis, a missense DCLRE1C variant became linked to TCR beta V- and J-gene trimming. The only immune exposure information that was available was CMV serostatus. Rare TCR sequences dominated, though some public TCRs recurred in many donors.

This CDR3 spans 15 amino acids. V shed 3 bases and J 15 bases; nucleotides not matched to a gene: 14. CDR1 is MGHRA and CDR2 is YSYEKL in the germline V gene. The PCR ran on 60 Vbeta and 13 Jbeta primers. Study processing details: About 11 million of some 80 million unique TCR beta chains were shared, per a later count. The method was immunoSEQ multiplex PCR; TCRdb's version includes in-frame clones alone and lacks a portion of them. The DNA was the basis for D and trimming; V, J and clone size are from that table. The sample holds 130,000 to 150,000 clones, roughly 79% seen once. The specimen was PBMCs. V usage is TRBV4-1 and J usage is TRBJ1-6; 7 bases fit TRBD1. The origin of this receptor is a man younger than 30 in good health and CMV-seronegative. This chain's CDR3 is CASSQRGQTWNGLHF. CDR3 sequence (DNA): TGCGCCAGCAGCCAGAGGGGGCAGACCTGGAATGGCCTCCACTTT.